Listed below are T cell receptor beta chains from one sample, sequenced in a study of CD8 T cell repertoires and HIV-1 epitope variants. TCRdb's copy holds only in-frame clones and misses some; the assay was immunoSEQ multiplex PCR. The profile shows a few thousand clones, just over 65% of them singletons. Antigens for these TCRs are unknown. The sequenced sample consisted of cultured CD8+ T cells derived from PBMCs. Receptors originate from a male donor with HIV. Both conserved end residues are part of each CDR3. A D gene is named only where the DNA matches it firmly. The size entry is marked missing in some rows and otherwise reads once, few, many or a size class.

j_call | clone_size | cdr3_length | v_call | d_call | cdr3_nt | cdr3_aa
TRBJ1-1 | NA | 12 | TRBV6-1 | NA | TGTGCCAGCGTACAACGTGAATGGGAAGCTTTCTTT | CASVQREWEAFF
TRBJ2-3 | NA | 14 | TRBV28 | NA | TGTGCCAGCAGTTTATCGACTAGCACAGATACGCAGTATTTT | CASSLSTSTDTQYF
TRBJ1-2 | NA | 15 | TRBV27 | NA | TGTGCCAGCAGTTTGGCGGGGGAAGAACGTTATGGCTACACCTTC | CASSLAGEERYGYTF
TRBJ2-7 | NA | 13 | TRBV28 | TRBD2 | TGTGCCAGCAGTTTTGCGGGGGACTACGAGCAGTACTTC | CASSFAGDYEQYF
TRBJ2-7 | few | 14 | TRBV7-2 | NA | TGTGCCAGCAGCTTGGGGGGAGGAGGGGACGAGCAGTACTTC | CASSLGGGGDEQYF
TRBJ2-1 | NA | 15 | TRBV5-1 | TRBD2 | TGCGCCAGCAGCTTGGCGGGACTAGGGGGCAATGAGCAGTTCTTC | CASSLAGLGGNEQFF
TRBJ2-5 | NA | 15 | TRBV7-9 | TRBD2 | TGTGCCAGCAGCCAAGGCGGAGCGGGGGAAGAGACCCAGTACTTC | CASSQGGAGEETQYF
TRBJ2-7 | few | 16 | TRBV27 | NA | TGTGCCAGCAGGGGTACAACGACCCTCGGCTCCTACGAGCAGTACTTC | CASRGTTTLGSYEQYF
TRBJ1-1 | NA | 16 | TRBV7-3 | NA | TGTGCCAGCAGCTTAAACGGTGGGCTTTTGAACACTGAAGCTTTCTTT | CASSLNGGLLNTEAFF
TRBJ1-2 | few | 15 | TRBV6-5 | TRBD1 | TGTGCCAGCAGTTACCTATCAGGGGGTGCGGATGGCTACACCTTC | CASSYLSGGADGYTF
TRBJ2-5 | NA | 12 | TRBV6-5 | NA | TGTGCCAGCAGCGGACAGCAAGAGACCCAGTACTTC | CASSGQQETQYF
TRBJ2-7 | few | 11 | TRBV28 | NA | TGTGCCAGCAGTCAACTCCGGGAGCAGTACTTC | CASSQLREQYF
TRBJ2-7 | few | 14 | TRBV7-2 | TRBD1 | TGTGCCAGCAGCTCCTCGGGACAGGGCTTCGAGCAGTACTTC | CASSSSGQGFEQYF
TRBJ2-7 | NA | 13 | TRBV29-1 | NA | TGCAGCGTTGGTTTGACAGCGACCTACGAGCAGTACTTC | CSVGLTATYEQYF
TRBJ1-5 | NA | 13 | TRBV19 | TRBD1 | TGTGCCAGTAGTGCCGGGACAGCTTTTCCCCAGCATTTT | CASSAGTAFPQHF
TRBJ2-3 | NA | 15 | TRBV5-1 | TRBD2 | TGCGCCAGCAGCTTGTATGGCGGGAGTGCAGATACGCAGTATTTT | CASSLYGGSADTQYF
TRBJ1-4 | NA | 14 | TRBV9 | NA | TGTGCCAGCAGTGAGGAGGGAGATAATGAAAAACTGTTTTTT | CASSEEGDNEKLFF
TRBJ1-1 | NA | 13 | TRBV6-5 | TRBD1 | TGTGCCAGCAGTACAGGGGCGGGGATTGAAGCTTTCTTT | CASSTGAGIEAFF
TRBJ2-2 | NA | 15 | TRBV28 | TRBD2 | TGTGCCAGCAGTTTAGGGCGGGAGGAAGGCCGGGGAGCTGTTTTT | CASSLGREEGRGAVF
TRBJ2-1 | few | 15 | TRBV28 | NA | TGTGCCAGCAGTTTACCTTGGGGAGTCAACAATGAGCAGTTCTTC | CASSLPWGVNNEQFF
TRBJ1-2 | few | 12 | TRBV7-8 | TRBD1 | TGTGCCAGCAGTTCCGGGACAGGGGGCTACACCTTC | CASSSGTGGYTF
TRBJ1-1 | NA | 15 | TRBV7-6 | TRBD1 | TGTGCCAGCAGCTTAGCGACAGGGGAAATCACTGAAGCTTTCTTT | CASSLATGEITEAFF
TRBJ1-6 | NA | 14 | TRBV6-1 | NA | TGTGCCAGCAGGAGGGAGAGATATTATTCACCCCTCCACTTT | CASRRERYYSPLHF
TRBJ2-3 | NA | 13 | TRBV5-4 | NA | TGTGCCAGCGGTGGGGGGGCCGAGGATACGCAGTATTTT | CASGGGAEDTQYF
TRBJ1-1 | NA | 13 | TRBV30 | NA | TGTGCCTGGAGGGGGTGGGGATCCACTGAAGCTTTCTTT | CAWRGWGSTEAFF
TRBJ1-2 | NA | 13 | TRBV4-3 | NA | TGCGCCAGCAGCCCGGGACCTTCCTATGGCTACACCTTC | CASSPGPSYGYTF
TRBJ2-7 | once | 13 | TRBV29-1 | NA | TGCAGCGTTGAGCTCGACAGGTCCTACGAGCAGTACTTC | CSVELDRSYEQYF
TRBJ1-2 | NA | 15 | TRBV19 | NA | TGTGCCAGTAGTATAGGCCCAGGGGAGGACTATGGCTACACCTTC | CASSIGPGEDYGYTF
TRBJ2-6 | NA | 14 | TRBV28 | NA | TGTGCCAGCAGGGGACCCTCTGGGGCCAACGTCCTGACTTTC | CASRGPSGANVLTF
TRBJ1-1 | NA | 15 | TRBV14 | NA | TGTGCCAGCAGCCAAGAAAGGACAGCTTACACTGAAGCTTTCTTT | CASSQERTAYTEAFF
TRBJ2-5 | NA | 13 | TRBV6-5 | NA | TGTGCCAGCAGCCCGTCGTCCCAAGAGACCCAGTACTTC | CASSPSSQETQYF
TRBJ2-1 | few | 13 | TRBV11-3 | NA | TGTGCCAGCAGTTTCCGGTCGTACAATGAGCAGTTCTTC | CASSFRSYNEQFF
TRBJ1-5 | NA | 18 | TRBV7-8 | TRBD1 | TGTGCCAGCAGCTTAGCCGGGGCCACAGGGGGCATGGGTCAGCCCCAGCATTTT | CASSLAGATGGMGQPQHF
TRBJ2-7 | NA | 14 | TRBV5-4 | NA | TGTGCCAGCAGTTCTGGGACGGTCGGCTACGAGCAGTACTTC | CASSSGTVGYEQYF
TRBJ2-5 | once | 14 | TRBV11-2 | TRBD1 | TGTGCCAGCAGCTTGGGACAGTACCTTCGTGAGCAGTACTTC | CASSLGQYLREQYF
TRBJ1-1 | NA | 12 | TRBV2 | TRBD1 | TGTGCCATCAGAGACAGGGGGGCTGAAGCTTTCTTT | CAIRDRGAEAFF
TRBJ2-4 | NA | 15 | TRBV7-2 | NA | TGTGCCAGCAGCCCCGGGGCCCTAGCCAAAAACATTCAGTACTTC | CASSPGALAKNIQYF
TRBJ1-1 | NA | 13 | TRBV7-6 | TRBD1 | TGTGCCAGCAGCTACGAACAGGGGGCTGAAGCTTTCTTT | CASSYEQGAEAFF
TRBJ1-2 | NA | 16 | TRBV5-4 | NA | TGCGCCAGCAGCCAAGATCCCGTCGAACTCGACTATGGCTACACCTTC | CASSQDPVELDYGYTF
TRBJ1-1 | NA | 15 | TRBV6-1 | NA | TGTGCCAGCAGTGAATACGGGGGTAGGGGAACTGAAGCTTTCTTT | CASSEYGGRGTEAFF
TRBJ2-7 | few | 13 | TRBV5-6 | NA | TGTGCCAGCAGCTTGGGACAGTCCTCAGAGCAGTACTTC | CASSLGQSSEQYF